This is a list of T cell receptor beta chains from one sample in a study of response to subunit inactivated influenza vaccine. TCRdb called the RT-PCR reads again in MiXCR, with one record for every CDR3 protein. The sample has hundreds of thousands of distinct CDR3 sequences; under 20% are singletons. Here the sequenced sample was PBMCs from blood, taken 5 days after vaccination. Every receptor here comes from a man between 45 and 60 years old who received an inactivated influenza vaccine. The CDR3 runs from the conserved cysteine through the conserved F or W. The order of the fields is clone size, V gene, J gene, D gene, CDR3 DNA, CDR3 protein. The D gene is left open where the match is weak. Clone size is stated in some rows and not others, as once, few, many or a class when expanded.

clone size: .
V gene: TRBV12-3/TRBV12-4
J gene: TRBJ2-5
D gene: .
CDR3 DNA: TGTGCCAGCAGTCGGCACGGGGTCTCGACCCAGTACTTC
CDR3 protein: CASSRHGVSTQYF

clone size: .
V gene: TRBV4-3
J gene: TRBJ1-4
D gene: TRBD1
CDR3 DNA: TGCGCCAGCAGCCAGCGACCCACGGGACAGGGTAGCCTTAATGAAAAACTGTTTTTT
CDR3 protein: CASSQRPTGQGSLNEKLFF

clone size: .
V gene: TRBV14
J gene: TRBJ2-7
D gene: .
CDR3 DNA: TGTGCCAGCAGCCGCTACAGGGACGGCGAGCAGTACTTC
CDR3 protein: CASSRYRDGEQYF

clone size: .
V gene: TRBV4-3
J gene: TRBJ1-1
D gene: .
CDR3 DNA: TGCGCCAGCAGCCAATCCCTTTTGGGGGACACTGAAGCTTTCTTT
CDR3 protein: CASSQSLLGDTEAFF

clone size: few
V gene: TRBV6-1
J gene: TRBJ1-1
D gene: TRBD1
CDR3 DNA: TGTGCCAGCAGTATGGGGACAGGTTTGAACACTGAAGCTTTCTTT
CDR3 protein: CASSMGTGLNTEAFF

clone size: .
V gene: TRBV20-1
J gene: TRBJ2-1
D gene: TRBD1
CDR3 DNA: TGCAGTGGTAGTGAGACAGGGGGCTCCTACAATGAGCAGTTCTTC
CDR3 protein: CSGSETGGSYNEQFF

clone size: many
V gene: TRBV12-3/TRBV12-4
J gene: TRBJ1-5
D gene: .
CDR3 DNA: TGTGCCAGCAGCCGAACGGGAAGAGTCCAGCCCCAGCATTTT
CDR3 protein: CASSRTGRVQPQHF

clone size: .
V gene: TRBV9
J gene: TRBJ1-3
D gene: .
CDR3 DNA: TGTGCCAGCAGCGAACAGACTCTCTCTGGAAACACCATATATTTT
CDR3 protein: CASSEQTLSGNTIYF

clone size: few
V gene: TRBV4-3
J gene: TRBJ2-3
D gene: .
CDR3 DNA: TGCGCCAGCAGCCAGTCCGGCGGCACTAGCACAGATACGCAGTATTTT
CDR3 protein: CASSQSGGTSTDTQYF

clone size: few
V gene: TRBV5-1
J gene: TRBJ2-2
D gene: .
CDR3 DNA: TGCGCCAGCAAAAGGGATTCGAACACCGGGGAGCTGTTTTTT
CDR3 protein: CASKRDSNTGELFF

clone size: few
V gene: TRBV12-3/TRBV12-4
J gene: TRBJ1-1
D gene: .
CDR3 DNA: TGTGCCAGCAGTTTATCCCAACGGGTCACTGAAGCTTTCTTT
CDR3 protein: CASSLSQRVTEAFF

clone size: many
V gene: TRBV7-7
J gene: TRBJ2-1
D gene: .
CDR3 DNA: TGTGCCAGCAGCCCCACTGGACCCGTAGGTCTGTTCTTC
CDR3 protein: CASSPTGPVGLFF

clone size: .
V gene: TRBV7-9
J gene: TRBJ2-7
D gene: TRBD1
CDR3 DNA: TGTGCCAGCAGCTGGACAGGGGTGAGCGAGCAGTACTTC
CDR3 protein: CASSWTGVSEQYF

clone size: few
V gene: TRBV30
J gene: TRBJ2-5
D gene: .
CDR3 DNA: TGTGCCTGGAGTGTTTCGGAAGAGACCCAGTACTTC
CDR3 protein: CAWSVSEETQYF

clone size: .
V gene: TRBV11-2
J gene: TRBJ2-5
D gene: .
CDR3 DNA: TGTGCCAGCAGCTTAGCAGCAACAGCTAAAGAGACCCAGTACTTC
CDR3 protein: CASSLAATAKETQYF

clone size: many
V gene: TRBV20-1
J gene: TRBJ1-1
D gene: .
CDR3 DNA: TGCAGTGCTAGGGGACGGCTGAACACTGAAGCTTTCTTT
CDR3 protein: CSARGRLNTEAFF

clone size: .
V gene: TRBV5-1
J gene: TRBJ1-4
D gene: .
CDR3 DNA: TGCGCCAGCAGCGTTGGACGGGCGGACGAAAAACTGTTTTTT
CDR3 protein: CASSVGRADEKLFF

clone size: .
V gene: TRBV18
J gene: TRBJ2-5
D gene: .
CDR3 DNA: TGTGCCAGCTCCCCGGACATCCAAGAGACCCAGTACTTC
CDR3 protein: CASSPDIQETQYF

clone size: .
V gene: TRBV20-1
J gene: TRBJ2-3
D gene: TRBD2
CDR3 DNA: TGCAGTGCTAGAGATCCAGAGACTAGCACGTATTTT
CDR3 protein: CSARDPETSTYF

clone size: few
V gene: TRBV12-3/TRBV12-4
J gene: TRBJ2-5
D gene: .
CDR3 DNA: TGTGCCAGCAGTTTAATAGGCAGGGAAACTAAAGAGACCCAGTACTTC
CDR3 protein: CASSLIGRETKETQYF

clone size: .
V gene: TRBV6-6
J gene: TRBJ2-7
D gene: .
CDR3 DNA: TGTGCCAGCAGTTTCACAGAGTACGAGCAGTACTTC
CDR3 protein: CASSFTEYEQYF

clone size: few
V gene: TRBV5-1
J gene: TRBJ2-3
D gene: .
CDR3 DNA: TGCGCCAGCAGTGTGAGGGGAGTGAATTCAGATACGCAGTATTTT
CDR3 protein: CASSVRGVNSDTQYF

clone size: .
V gene: TRBV6-6
J gene: TRBJ1-1
D gene: .
CDR3 DNA: TGTGCCACCACACTTCCGTTGGGCACTGAAGCTTTCTTT
CDR3 protein: CATTLPLGTEAFF

clone size: many
V gene: TRBV5-1
J gene: TRBJ2-2
D gene: .
CDR3 DNA: TGCGCCAGCAGCAAGCTCGGGGACACCGGGGAGCTGTTTTTT
CDR3 protein: CASSKLGDTGELFF

clone size: .
V gene: TRBV18
J gene: TRBJ2-1
D gene: .
CDR3 DNA: TGTGCCAGCTCACCATCGGGACCGCGCAGCAATGAGCAGTTCTTC
CDR3 protein: CASSPSGPRSNEQFF

clone size: .
V gene: TRBV5-6
J gene: TRBJ1-6
D gene: .
CDR3 DNA: TGTGCCAGCAGCTATGAACGGAATTCACCCCTCCACTTT
CDR3 protein: CASSYERNSPLHF

clone size: few
V gene: TRBV20-1
J gene: TRBJ2-1
D gene: TRBD2
CDR3 DNA: TGCAGTGCTAGAGATTTTCCTACTAGCGGGAGCAAGTTTGAGCAGTTCTTC
CDR3 protein: CSARDFPTSGSKFEQFF

clone size: many
V gene: TRBV7-2
J gene: TRBJ1-1
D gene: .
CDR3 DNA: TGTGCCAGCAGCTCACTCCCGGGAGGGAGGGGTACTGAAGCTTTCTTT
CDR3 protein: CASSSLPGGRGTEAFF

clone size: .
V gene: TRBV7-8
J gene: TRBJ2-7
D gene: .
CDR3 DNA: TGTGCCAGCAGCTTAGGACTTATTGGGCCCTACGAGCAGTACTTC
CDR3 protein: CASSLGLIGPYEQYF

clone size: few
V gene: TRBV14
J gene: TRBJ1-2
D gene: TRBD1
CDR3 DNA: TGTGCCAGCAGCGACGGGACAGGTAGAGCTAACTATGGCTACACCTTC
CDR3 protein: CASSDGTGRANYGYTF

clone size: many
V gene: TRBV28
J gene: TRBJ2-1
D gene: TRBD2
CDR3 DNA: TGTGCCAGCAGTCAGACTAGCCCCAATGAGCAGTTCTTC
CDR3 protein: CASSQTSPNEQFF

clone size: .
V gene: TRBV7-9
J gene: TRBJ2-1
D gene: .
CDR3 DNA: TGTGCCAGCAGCCCAAGACTATCAATCCGCTACAATGAGCAGTTCTTC
CDR3 protein: CASSPRLSIRYNEQFF

clone size: many
V gene: TRBV12-3/TRBV12-4
J gene: TRBJ2-5
D gene: .
CDR3 DNA: TGTGCCAGCAGACCTGACAGGTACCAAGAGACCCAGTACTTC
CDR3 protein: CASRPDRYQETQYF

clone size: many
V gene: TRBV29-1
J gene: TRBJ1-1
D gene: .
CDR3 DNA: TGCAGCGCTAGACAGGCCATGAACACTGAAGCTTTCTTT
CDR3 protein: CSARQAMNTEAFF

clone size: many
V gene: TRBV12-3/TRBV12-4
J gene: TRBJ2-1
D gene: .
CDR3 DNA: TGTGCCAGCAGTTTCGCGGGACGTTACAATGAGCAGTTCTTC
CDR3 protein: CASSFAGRYNEQFF

clone size: few
V gene: TRBV29-1
J gene: TRBJ2-2
D gene: TRBD1
CDR3 DNA: TGCAGCGATACTGGGGACAGGAGTACCGGGGAGCTGTTTTTT
CDR3 protein: CSDTGDRSTGELFF

clone size: many
V gene: TRBV12-3/TRBV12-4
J gene: TRBJ2-2
D gene: .
CDR3 DNA: TGTGCCAGCAGGCGCGGGGAAACCGGGGAGCTGTTTTTT
CDR3 protein: CASRRGETGELFF

clone size: few
V gene: TRBV6-6
J gene: TRBJ2-7
D gene: .
CDR3 DNA: TGTGCCAGCAGTTATTTCGGGTCCTACGAGCAGTACTTC
CDR3 protein: CASSYFGSYEQYF

clone size: many
V gene: TRBV12-3/TRBV12-4
J gene: TRBJ1-1
D gene: .
CDR3 DNA: TGTGCCAGCAGTTTAGGCAGGGACACTGAAGCTTTCTTT
CDR3 protein: CASSLGRDTEAFF

clone size: few
V gene: TRBV4-2
J gene: TRBJ2-7
D gene: TRBD2
CDR3 DNA: TGTGCCAGCAGCCAAGTTTCAGCGGGGGTCTACGAGCAGTACTTC
CDR3 protein: CASSQVSAGVYEQYF

clone size: many
V gene: TRBV5-1
J gene: TRBJ1-1
D gene: TRBD1
CDR3 DNA: TGCGCCAGCAGCTTGGATGGACAGGGGAACACTGAAGCTTTCTTT
CDR3 protein: CASSLDGQGNTEAFF

clone size: .
V gene: TRBV7-6
J gene: TRBJ1-2
D gene: TRBD1
CDR3 DNA: TGTGCCAGCGGGGGCAGGGGGATAGCTAACTATGGCTACACCTTC
CDR3 protein: CASGGRGIANYGYTF

clone size: .
V gene: TRBV4-2
J gene: TRBJ2-7
D gene: TRBD2
CDR3 DNA: TGTGCCAGCAGCCAAATTAGCGGGAGGGCGCGTGAGCAGTACTTC
CDR3 protein: CASSQISGRAREQYF

clone size: .
V gene: TRBV20-1
J gene: TRBJ2-3
D gene: .
CDR3 DNA: TGCAGTGCTAGGGTTGAAACAGATACGCAGTATTTT
CDR3 protein: CSARVETDTQYF

clone size: few
V gene: TRBV15
J gene: TRBJ1-5
D gene: .
CDR3 DNA: TGTGCCACCAGCAGAGGGGTACAGCCCCAGCATTTT
CDR3 protein: CATSRGVQPQHF

clone size: many
V gene: TRBV5-6
J gene: TRBJ2-7
D gene: .
CDR3 DNA: TGTGCCAGCAGCCTCTCCGAGGGCGCGTACAACGAGCAGTACTTC
CDR3 protein: CASSLSEGAYNEQYF

clone size: .
V gene: TRBV29-1
J gene: TRBJ2-1
D gene: TRBD2
CDR3 DNA: TGCAGCGTTAGGCGCCTAGCGGGAGGGTTTAAGTTCTTC
CDR3 protein: CSVRRLAGGFKFF

clone size: .
V gene: TRBV10-2
J gene: TRBJ2-3
D gene: TRBD1
CDR3 DNA: TGCGCCAGCAGTGGGGACAGGACGGTCCGCACAGATACGCAGTATTTT
CDR3 protein: CASSGDRTVRTDTQYF

clone size: .
V gene: TRBV29-1
J gene: TRBJ2-7
D gene: TRBD1
CDR3 DNA: TGCAGCGTTGAGGGACAGGACTACGAGCAGTACTTC
CDR3 protein: CSVEGQDYEQYF